This T cell receptor beta chain derives from a study of T cells in Graves' hyperthyroidism and ophthalmopathy. Whole-study context: Before treatment of any kind, peripheral blood was taken at initial diagnosis.

It was RNA transcripts that yielded the amplified TCR beta CDR3 regions. First-round RT-PCR of the TCR CDR3 relied on the HTBI primer set. Each CDR3 protein gets one entry after TCRdb re-called the multiplex PCR reads with MiXCR. The data contain fewer than 500,000 distinct CDR3 sequences, 14% to 15% of them singletons. Ophthalmopathy cases met thresholds of Clinical Activity Score at least 3, NOSPECS grade at least 4 and duration under 3 months. The diagnoses drew upon clinical symptoms, serum thyroxine and TRAb, thyroid ultrasound and orbital computed tomography. This clonotype was observed at least ten times. V lost 0 bases, J lost 7 bases, and 10 bases lay in between. The CDR3 is 13 residues long. CDR1 and CDR2 (germline): SNHLY, FYNNEI.

The sequencing sample was made of blood. This chain connects TRBV2 to TRBJ2-7; D is unresolved. The source of this sequence is a man between 18 and 29 years old with Graves' ophthalmopathy. This CDR3 reads CASSEASLGEQYF. The CDR3, as DNA: TGTGCCAGCAGTGAAGCATCTCTAGGAGAGCAGTACTTC.